Below are 17 T cell receptor beta chains sequenced from a single sample in a study of response to subunit inactivated influenza vaccine. TCRdb reprocessed the RT-PCR reads with MiXCR, giving one entry per CDR3 protein. The sample has fewer than 600,000 distinct CDR3 sequences; approximately 7.7% are singletons. The sample was PBMCs from blood, taken less than 30 months after vaccination. The receptors originated from a man aged 50-75 years who received an inactivated influenza vaccine.

The sample holds a few counts of this clonotype. The CDR3 region has the DNA TGTGCCAGCAGCACCAACTCGTGGGAGTACTACAATGAGCAGTTCTTC. Its translation: CASSTNSWEYYNEQFF. This chain connects TRBV27 to TRBJ2-1; the D gene is possibly TRBD2 (5 bases). The CDR3 covers 16 residues. The germline CDR1 and CDR2 sequences are MNHEY and SMNVEV (reference sequence). V was pared by 6 bases and J by 3 bases, with 18 bases between.

The sample holds a few counts of this clonotype. The chain uses TRBV12-3 or TRBV12-4 and TRBJ2-3; TRBD2 is a possible D gene (7 bases). The ends were cut back, 6 bases at V and 3 bases at J, with 16 bases in the middle. This CDR3 has 15 residues. For the CDR3, the DNA is TGTGCCAGCAGGAGGAGAGGGGGGGTGACAGATACGCAGTATTTT. Translating it yields CASRRRGGVTDTQYF.

For this clonotype: The junction and the germline gene differ at one end; a read error may be behind it. This chain links TRBV7-9 with TRBJ2-1; 9 bases map to TRBD1. The CDR3 consists of 13 residues. CDR1 SEHNR and CDR2 FQNEAQ come from the germline V gene (reference sequence). The CDR3 sequence is CSSRDRDYNEQFF. For the CDR3, the DNA is TGTTCCAGCAGGGACAGGGATTACAATGAGCAGTTCTTC.

V and J are TRBV5-1 and TRBJ1-1, with D possibly being TRBD1 (5 bases). Trimming took off 2 bases at V and 2 bases at J, with 10 bases between the two ends. The CDR3 totals 14 residues. CDR1 and CDR2 from the germline V gene are SGHRS and YFSETQ. The CDR3 loop reads CASSFDRSNTEAFF. The CDR3 nucleotides are TGCGCCAGCAGCTTTGACAGAAGTAACACTGAAGCTTTCTTT.

This clonotype was seen more than once but under ten times. The chain joins TRBV15 to TRBJ2-1; D may be TRBD1 (7 bases). Between the trimmed V and J ends, which lost 6 bases and 2 bases, there was a span of 14 bases. This CDR3 spans 15 amino acids. Germline V lookup: CDR1 LNHNV, CDR2 YYDKDF (reference sequence). Written as DNA, the CDR3 is TGTGCCACCAGACGGGAGCAGGGGGCCTACAATGAGCAGTTCTTC. As protein: CATRREQGAYNEQFF.

This clonotype was seen a handful of times. The V gene is TRBV12-3 or TRBV12-4, the J gene TRBJ2-2; D could derive from TRBD1 or TRBD2 (7 bases each). The CDR3 length is 14 residues. V lost 7 bases and J 6 bases, leaving 15 bases between the germline ends. The chain's CDR3 is CASTRQGGAGELFF. The CDR3 coding sequence is TGTGCCAGCACCCGACAGGGAGGGGCCGGGGAGCTGTTTTTT.

In its sample, this clonotype was seen a few times. This chain uses TRBV20-1 with TRBJ1-4, with a possible D match to TRBD1 (6 bases). The CDR3 has 13 residues. Germline-derived CDR1 and CDR2 are DFQATT and SNEGSKA (reference sequence). Trimming cost V 1 base and J 5 bases, with 8 bases left between them. The DNA of the CDR3 is TGCAGTGCTAGAGGGACAGAGAATGAAAAACTGTTTTTT. Translating gives CSARGTENEKLFF.

This clonotype has just a few counts. The chain has TRBV7-2 and TRBJ2-3, with 8 bases fitting TRBD2. CDR1 SGHTA and CDR2 FQGNSA come from the germline V gene. This CDR3 spans 15 amino acids. V lost 6 bases to trimming and J lost 0 bases; unmatched junction nucleotides: 5. The CDR3 nucleotides are TGTGCCAGCAGGCTCGGGGGGGCTAGCACAGATACGCAGTATTTT. It encodes CASRLGGASTDTQYF.

This clonotype was found a few times. The chain is built from TRBV11-2 and TRBJ2-5; TRBD1 agrees at 9 bases. CDR1 and CDR2 (germline): SGHAT, FQNNGV. V was clipped by 1 base and J by 2 bases; unmatched bases: 2. The CDR3 is 15 amino acids. The CDR3 DNA is TGTGCCAGCAGCTTAGGAGGACAGGGGCAAGAGACCCAGTACTTC. Amino acids: CASSLGGQGQETQYF.

This clonotype was seen more than once but under ten times. The V and J genes are TRBV28 and TRBJ2-6, with TRBD1 matching over 7 bases. The CDR3 loop spans 17 amino acids. Per germline, CDR1 MDHEN and CDR2 SYDVKM. The junction had 8 bases not matched to a gene; V was cut back by 6 bases and J by 0 bases. This chain's CDR3 is CASSLRDSFSGANVLTF. The CDR3 bases are TGTGCCAGCAGCCTACGGGACAGTTTCTCTGGGGCCAACGTCCTGACTTTC. Filled out from reference TRBV28 and TRBJ2-6, the complete variable domain reads DVKVTQSSRYLVKRTGEKVFLECVQDMDHENMFWYRQDPGLGLRLIYFSYDVKMKEKGDIPEGYSVSREKKERFSLILESASTNQTSMYLCASSLRDSFSGANVLTFGAGSRLTVL.

This clonotype was seen ten or more times. The chain links TRBV18 to TRBJ2-1; 7 bases are shared with TRBD2. This CDR3 has 15 residues. CDR1 is KGHSH, CDR2 LQKENI, per germline. After removal of 3 bases from V and 6 bases from J, the junction contained 8 bases not matched to a gene. The CDR3 bases are TGTGCCAGCTCACCTGGGACTACTCAGGTCAATGAGCAGTTCTTC. It encodes CASSPGTTQVNEQFF.

In its sample, this clonotype was seen a few times. The chain links TRBV15 to TRBJ1-1; D gene uncertain. Germline CDR1 LNHNV, CDR2 YYDKDF (reference sequence). V was shortened by 0 bases and J by 6 bases, with 5 bases between the two germline ends. This CDR3 region has 12 residues. For the CDR3, the DNA is TGTGCCACCAGCAGAGATCTCGCTGAAGCTTTCTTT. Protein product: CATSRDLAEAFF.

This chain connects TRBV19 to TRBJ2-1; TRBD1 matches at 9 bases. This CDR3 spans 12 amino acids. CDR1 and CDR2 from the germline V gene are LNHDA and SQIVND (reference sequence). The V and J ends lost 5 bases and 10 bases, in that order; junction bases with no gene match: 3. The CDR3 here is CASSATGGEQFF. The CDR3 DNA reads TGTGCCAGTAGTGCAACAGGGGGCGAGCAGTTCTTC. Drawing the rest from reference TRBV19 and TRBJ2-1, the complete variable domain is DGGITQSPKYLFRKEGQNVTLSCEQNLNHDAMYWYRQDPGQGLRLIYYSQIVNDFQKGDIAEGYSVSREKKESFPLTVTSAQKNPTAFYLCASSATGGEQFFGPGTRLTVL.

This clonotype was counted only a few times. The chain recombines TRBV6-2 or TRBV6-3 with TRBJ2-2; D gene unclear. The CDR3 is 15 residues long. The germline V gene has CDR1 MNHEY and CDR2 SVGEGT. Deletions cut 0 bases from V and 1 base from J, with 6 bases between. The CDR3 DNA is TGTGCCAGCAGTTACTCGCCCGTGAACACCGGGGAGCTGTTTTTT. Translated: CASSYSPVNTGELFF.

This clonotype was seen at least ten times. The chain links TRBV20-1 to TRBJ2-1; D gene ambiguous. V was shortened by 1 base and J by 5 bases, with 12 bases between the two germline ends. The CDR3 sequence is 14 residues long. Germline V gives CDR1 DFQATT, CDR2 SNEGSKA (reference sequence). The CDR3 DNA follows: TGCAGTGCTAGAGGCCGGTTACGGGACAATGAGCAGTTCTTC. Translating gives CSARGRLRDNEQFF.

This clonotype was seen repeatedly, ten times or more. This chain uses TRBV5-1 with TRBJ1-2; the match to TRBD1 covers 7 bases. Germline CDR1 SGHRS, CDR2 YFSETQ. J gave up 7 bases and V 0 bases, and 15 bases lay outside the gene matches. The CDR3 is 17 residues long. CDR3 DNA: TGCGCCAGCAGCTTGGGCGGGACAGACTTCAGCGGGAGTGGCTACACCTTC. Protein product: CASSLGGTDFSGSGYTF.

This clonotype turned up a few times. The CDR3 nucleotides read TGTGCCAGCAGTTACTCTCGCGGGAGGGCACAAGAGACCCAGTACTTC. Its protein is CASSYSRGRAQETQYF. The gene calls are TRBV6-5 and TRBJ2-5; 9 bases line up with TRBD2. The V and J ends lost 0 bases and 2 bases, in that order; junction bases with no gene match: 4. The CDR3 is made up of 16 amino acids. CDR1 MNHEY and CDR2 SVGAGI come from the germline V gene.